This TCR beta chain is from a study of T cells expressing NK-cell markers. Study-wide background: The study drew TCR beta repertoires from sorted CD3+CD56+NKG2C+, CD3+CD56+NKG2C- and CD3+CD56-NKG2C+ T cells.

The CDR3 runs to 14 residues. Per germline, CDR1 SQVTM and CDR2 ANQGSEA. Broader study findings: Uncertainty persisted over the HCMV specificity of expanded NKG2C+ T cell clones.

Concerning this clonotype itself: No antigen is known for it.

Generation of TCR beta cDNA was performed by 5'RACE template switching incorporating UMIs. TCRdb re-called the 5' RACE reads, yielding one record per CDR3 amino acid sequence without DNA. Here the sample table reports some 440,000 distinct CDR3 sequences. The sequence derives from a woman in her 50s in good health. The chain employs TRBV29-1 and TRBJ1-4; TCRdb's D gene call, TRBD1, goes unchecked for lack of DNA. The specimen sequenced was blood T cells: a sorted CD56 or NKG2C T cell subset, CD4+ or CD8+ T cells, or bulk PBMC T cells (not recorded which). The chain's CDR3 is CSAAVTGFREKLFF.